This T cell receptor beta chain was identified in a study of T cells expressing NK-cell markers. Study context: CD3+CD56+NKG2C+, CD3+CD56+NKG2C- and CD3+CD56-NKG2C+ T cells, once sorted, supplied the TCR beta repertoires.

A remark on this clonotype: The antigen remains undetermined.

Researchers built TCR beta cDNA using 5'RACE template switching with UMIs. TCRdb reworked the 5' RACE reads into one entry per CDR3 protein, no DNA. Its table records around 140,000 distinct CDR3 sequences. General study points: What remained unclear was the HCMV specificity of expanded NKG2C+ T cell clones. In roughly six donors, dominant NKG2C+ clonotypes were roughly 1.0-7.5% of CD8+ T cells.

There are 13 residues in the CDR3. CDR1 SQVTM and CDR2 ANQGSEA come from the germline V gene. The receptor comes from a man aged 18 to 30 in good health. Source material: blood T cells: a sorted CD56 or NKG2C T cell subset, CD4+ or CD8+ T cells, or bulk PBMC T cells (not recorded which). The rearrangement links TRBV29-1 to TRBJ2-1; the TCRdb call, TRBD1, lacks DNA for checking. This chain's CDR3 is CSATDRAYNEQFF.